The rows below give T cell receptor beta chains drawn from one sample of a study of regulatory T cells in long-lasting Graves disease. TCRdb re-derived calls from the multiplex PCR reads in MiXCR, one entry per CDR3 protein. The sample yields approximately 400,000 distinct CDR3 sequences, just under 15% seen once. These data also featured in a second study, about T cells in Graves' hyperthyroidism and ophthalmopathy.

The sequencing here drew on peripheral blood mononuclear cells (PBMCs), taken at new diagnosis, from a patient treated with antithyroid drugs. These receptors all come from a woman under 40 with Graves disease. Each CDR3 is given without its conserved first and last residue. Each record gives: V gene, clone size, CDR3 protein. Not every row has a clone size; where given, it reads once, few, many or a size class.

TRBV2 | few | ASKSTWYRGDEQY
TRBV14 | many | ASSQGLGQGTGEQY
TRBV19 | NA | ATLDRGDNEKLF
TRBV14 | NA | ASSQGGGSGEKLF
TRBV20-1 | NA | SARGTGGQPQH
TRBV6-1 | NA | ASSLNAGGQETQY
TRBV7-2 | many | ASSLVRYNEQF
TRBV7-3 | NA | ASSSAGSENTEAF
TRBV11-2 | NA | ASSLVLGEQY
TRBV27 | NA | ASRRASAGSYEQY
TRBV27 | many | ASSEGAGYQPQH
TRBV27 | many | ASSLESNQPQH
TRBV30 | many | AWSVRGQGLGNEQF
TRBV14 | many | ASSPFRSGANVLT
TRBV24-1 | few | ATSDLSDNSGNTIY
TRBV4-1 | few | ASSRQDDSYEQY
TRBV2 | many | ASTPLAGGPTEQF
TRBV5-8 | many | ASSWDRGRNEQF
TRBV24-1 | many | ATSWGSLRNEQF
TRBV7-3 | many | ASSLAGVTDTQY
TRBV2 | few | ASSRARQRNEQF
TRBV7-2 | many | ASSLPGEQY
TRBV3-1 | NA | ASSFSQGPGANVLT
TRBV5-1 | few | ASSGQGGTGDTQY
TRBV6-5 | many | ASSYSGGMTNNEQF
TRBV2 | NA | ASSEAGFPGNGYT
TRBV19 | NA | ASSGLGAGGLTDTQY
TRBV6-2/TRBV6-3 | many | ASSYSPGMEAF
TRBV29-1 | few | SVERDSYGYT
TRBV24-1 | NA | ATSGNRRNTGELF
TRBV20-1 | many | SARRGGNTEAF
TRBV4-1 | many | ASSQGQGRGRDNYEQY
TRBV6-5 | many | ASSYGTGHTEAF
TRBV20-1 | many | SARTPLGSGSNEQF
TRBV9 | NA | ASSPNVGRYEQY
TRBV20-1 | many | SAASRGGVLEQF
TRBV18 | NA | ASSPLAGGFQETQY
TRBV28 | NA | ASSFQHTGELF
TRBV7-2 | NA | ASSWEETSVLGDTQY
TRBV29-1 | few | SAGLAGGLVQY
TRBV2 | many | ASSEQAVADLTYNEQF
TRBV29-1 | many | SVEGLAGGPNEQF
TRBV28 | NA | ASSFRGTEVF
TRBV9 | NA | ASSVVGSGELF
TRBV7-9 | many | ASSSRGQYNEQF
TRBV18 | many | ASSPIFGFGEETQY